The 5 T cell receptor beta chains reported below all come from one sample, sequenced in a study of blood T cell repertoires in COVID-19. This table comes from immunoSEQ multiplex PCR, and its TCRdb copy is limited to in-frame clones, with some not included. In the table there are about 200,000 clones, around nine tenths of which are singletons. Material for sequencing was peripheral blood. These receptors came from a man aged 55 to 69 with acute or convalescent COVID-19.

The gene calls are TRBV20-1 and TRBJ1-4; D is ambiguous. Trimming removed 3 bases at V and 4 bases at J, with 15 bases between. Germline lookup yields CDR1 DFQATT and CDR2 SNEGSKA (reference sequence). This CDR3 region has 15 residues. CDR3 sequence (DNA): TGCAGTGCTAGTGGGCGTTGGCAGGTTAATGAAAAACTGTTTTTT. It yields the protein CSASGRWQVNEKLFF.

This chain joins TRBV4-2 and TRBJ2-7, with 11 bases that match TRBD2. V shed 3 bases, J shed 7 bases, and the junction held 11 bases outside the gene matches. Germline assignment: CDR1 LGHNA and CDR2 YNFKEQ. The CDR3 contains 16 residues. CDR3 in amino acids: CASSQGSSGGTWEQYF. The CDR3 bases are TGTGCCAGCAGCCAGGGTTCTAGCGGGGGGACCTGGGAGCAGTACTTC.

The CDR3 DNA reads TGTGCCAGCAGCTTAGGGCCAGGGTCCCCTGGAAACACCATATATTTT. The encoded protein is CASSLGPGSPGNTIYF. The chain links TRBV7-2 to TRBJ1-3; tentatively, D is TRBD1 (5 bases). Deletions cut 1 base from V and 2 bases from J, with 12 bases between. Looked up from germline, CDR1 is SGHTA and CDR2 is FQGNSA. CDR3 length: 16 residues.

This clone was seen more than once but under ten times. The rearrangement uses TRBV2 and TRBJ1-5; no clear D. Trimming left V 8 bases short and J 2 bases short, with 10 bases between. Germline CDR1 is SNHLY and CDR2 is FYNNEI. CDR3 length: 13 residues. In DNA form, the CDR3 reads TGTGCCAGCCGGAGGGAGGGCAATCAGCCCCAGCATTTT. Encoded protein: CASRREGNQPQHF. Based on the CDR3 plus reference TRBV2 and TRBJ1-5, the full variable domain is EPEVTQTPSHQVTQMGQEVILRCVPISNHLYFYWYRQILGQKVEFLVSFYNNEISEKSEIFDDQFSVERPDGSNFTLKIRSTKLEDSAMYFCASRREGNQPQHFGDGTRLSIL.

This chain links TRBV5-4 with TRBJ2-7; D perhaps matches TRBD1 (5 bases). The CDR3 consists of 17 residues. Trimming took off 4 bases at V and 3 bases at J, with 23 bases between the two ends. Germline CDR1 and CDR2: SGHNT and YYREEE (reference sequence). CDR3 DNA sequence: TGTGCCAGCAGCCCGCTAAAGGGGCGCGGAACTCTCTACGAGCAGTACTTC. It is translated as CASSPLKGRGTLYEQYF. Based on the CDR3 plus reference TRBV5-4 and TRBJ2-7, the full variable domain is ETGVTQSPTHLIKTRGQQVTLRCSSQSGHNTVSWYQQALGQGPQFIFQYYREEENGRGNFPPRFSGLQFPNYSSELNVNALELDDSALYLCASSPLKGRGTLYEQYFGPGTRLTVT.